This TCR beta chain came from a study of cytomegalovirus exposure and HLA in healthy donors. Sequencing used immunoSEQ multiplex PCR; TCRdb keeps in-frame clones, though not all of them. The sample lists under 95,000 clones; roughly 93% were seen once. Findings and caveats of the study: Reportedly, diagnosis of cytomegalovirus status by the classifier showed high specificity and sensitivity.

Details on this clone: The target antigen is unknown.

This clonotype originated in a man aged 25 to 45 in good health and CMV-seronegative. Material for sequencing was PBMCs.

The chain's CDR3 is CASSSQLNTEAFF. The DNA of the CDR3 is TGCGCCAGCAGCTCACAGCTAAACACTGAAGCTTTCTTT. V usage is TRBV5-1 and J usage is TRBJ1-1; D gene unclear. The CDR3 extends over 13 amino acids. V was shortened by 3 bases and J by 2 bases, with 8 bases between the two germline ends. Germline CDR1 and CDR2: SGHRS and YFSETQ.